This TCR beta chain was sequenced for a study of T cell responses to AZD1222 COVID-19 vaccine. Study-level results: The CD4 TCRs associated with vaccination extended across spike and predominated at 160-218 and 743-854. Sampled repertoires all dated from after the peak T cell response. Only a handful of individuals given AZD1222 were seropositive at baseline.

A word on this clone: Its matching antigen is unknown.

Germline V gene lookup returns CDR1 MGHDK and CDR2 SYGVNS. Germline trimming cut 5 bases from V and 1 base from J; bases unmatched to any gene: 6. This CDR3 has 16 amino acids. Here immunoSEQ multiplex PCR was the method, and the copy in TCRdb shows in-frame clones only, minus some. The table has approximately 130,000 clones, around 89% seen once; the top ten hold more than 9.5%. The chain employs TRBV25-1 and TRBJ2-2; TRBD1 matches 8 bases. This receptor was taken from an adult in good health. The sequencing used peripheral blood, collected on day 0 of MenACWY control vaccination. The CDR3 loop reads CASSLTGGKNTGELFF. The CDR3 DNA follows: TGTGCCAGCAGTTTAACAGGGGGGAAGAACACCGGGGAGCTGTTTTTT.